Listed below are T cell receptor beta chains from one sample, sequenced in a study of T cell responses to AZD1222 COVID-19 vaccine. Libraries were prepared by immunoSEQ multiplex PCR; TCRdb keeps only in-frame clonotypes and omits some of them. The sample has about 140,000 clones, 90% to 95% seen once. The sequencing used peripheral blood, collected on day 0 of MenACWY control vaccination. These receptors all come from an adult in good health. Both conserved end residues are part of each CDR3. The D gene is left open where the match is weak. Clone size is not always given. Where it is, it says once, few, many or a class for expanded clones.

v_call: TRBV11-2
clone_size: -
d_call: -
j_call: TRBJ1-1
cdr3_aa: CASSFSGSIRTEAFF
cdr3_nt: TGTGCCAGCAGCTTCTCCGGGTCAATCCGCACTGAAGCTTTCTTT

v_call: TRBV6-5
clone_size: -
d_call: -
j_call: TRBJ1-6
cdr3_aa: CASGAVFNSPLHF
cdr3_nt: TGTGCCTCAGGGGCGGTTTTTAATTCACCCCTCCACTTT

v_call: TRBV24-1
clone_size: -
d_call: TRBD2
j_call: TRBJ2-1
cdr3_aa: CATSDPAGSGSSYNEQFF
cdr3_nt: TGTGCCACCAGTGACCCCGCCGGTAGCGGGAGCTCCTACAATGAGCAGTTCTTC

v_call: TRBV19
clone_size: -
d_call: -
j_call: TRBJ2-3
cdr3_aa: CASSILTGEDTQYF
cdr3_nt: TGTGCCAGTAGTATATTGACGGGAGAGGATACGCAGTATTTT

v_call: TRBV12-5
clone_size: -
d_call: -
j_call: TRBJ1-1
cdr3_aa: CASGQGFTEAFF
cdr3_nt: TGTGCTAGTGGTCAGGGGTTCACTGAAGCTTTCTTT

v_call: TRBV5-1
clone_size: -
d_call: -
j_call: TRBJ1-2
cdr3_aa: CASSVGEGYTF
cdr3_nt: TGCGCCAGCAGCGTTGGGGAAGGCTACACCTTC

v_call: TRBV4-1
clone_size: -
d_call: -
j_call: TRBJ1-2
cdr3_aa: CASSQWAVYYGYTF
cdr3_nt: TGCGCCAGCAGCCAATGGGCAGTTTACTATGGCTACACCTTC

v_call: TRBV12-3/TRBV12-4
clone_size: -
d_call: -
j_call: TRBJ2-7
cdr3_aa: CASSHSSYEQYF
cdr3_nt: TGTGCCAGCAGCCATAGCTCCTACGAGCAGTACTTC

v_call: TRBV27
clone_size: once
d_call: TRBD2
j_call: TRBJ2-3
cdr3_aa: CASSVTGTSGRTDTQYF
cdr3_nt: TGTGCCAGCAGTGTGACTGGGACTAGCGGGCGCACAGATACGCAGTATTTT

v_call: TRBV13
clone_size: -
d_call: TRBD2
j_call: TRBJ2-2
cdr3_aa: CASSLDGGLLGGELFF
cdr3_nt: TGTGCCAGCAGCTTAGACGGGGGACTACTCGGTGGGGAGCTGTTTTTT

v_call: TRBV11-2
clone_size: -
d_call: TRBD1
j_call: TRBJ1-6
cdr3_aa: CASSPTGVSPLHF
cdr3_nt: TGTGCCAGCAGCCCTACAGGGGTTTCACCCCTCCACTTT

v_call: TRBV18
clone_size: -
d_call: TRBD1
j_call: TRBJ2-5
cdr3_aa: CASSPPGQGAGETQYF
cdr3_nt: TGTGCCAGCTCACCACCGGGACAGGGGGCAGGAGAGACCCAGTACTTC

v_call: TRBV20-1
clone_size: -
d_call: -
j_call: TRBJ1-2
cdr3_aa: CSASGGFGYTF
cdr3_nt: TGCAGTGCTAGTGGGGGCTTCGGCTACACCTTC

v_call: TRBV10-3
clone_size: -
d_call: TRBD1
j_call: TRBJ2-7
cdr3_aa: CAIGDREYDEQYF
cdr3_nt: TGTGCCATCGGGGACAGGGAATACGACGAGCAGTACTTC

v_call: TRBV9
clone_size: -
d_call: -
j_call: TRBJ1-1
cdr3_aa: CASSPDGTNTEAFF
cdr3_nt: TGTGCCAGCAGCCCAGACGGGACGAACACTGAAGCTTTCTTT

v_call: TRBV5-1
clone_size: -
d_call: -
j_call: TRBJ1-1
cdr3_aa: CASSWGGGGLTEAFF
cdr3_nt: TGCGCCAGCAGCTGGGGTGGGGGCGGGCTCACTGAAGCTTTCTTT

v_call: TRBV19
clone_size: -
d_call: -
j_call: TRBJ1-2
cdr3_aa: CASRGPNYGYTF
cdr3_nt: TGTGCCAGTAGAGGCCCTAACTATGGCTACACCTTC

v_call: TRBV19
clone_size: -
d_call: -
j_call: TRBJ2-3
cdr3_aa: CASSMTDTDTQYF
cdr3_nt: TGTGCCAGTAGTATGACAGACACAGATACGCAGTATTTT

v_call: TRBV28
clone_size: -
d_call: TRBD1
j_call: TRBJ1-6
cdr3_aa: CASSLHRGVSPLHF
cdr3_nt: TGTGCCAGCAGTTTGCACAGGGGTGTTTCACCCCTCCACTTT

v_call: TRBV19
clone_size: -
d_call: -
j_call: TRBJ2-1
cdr3_aa: CASSKRAGNEQFF
cdr3_nt: TGTGCCAGTAGTAAAAGGGCCGGCAATGAGCAGTTCTTC

v_call: TRBV5-1
clone_size: -
d_call: -
j_call: TRBJ2-5
cdr3_aa: CASSWDNQETQYF
cdr3_nt: TGCGCCAGCAGCTGGGACAACCAAGAGACCCAGTACTTC

v_call: TRBV12-3/TRBV12-4
clone_size: -
d_call: -
j_call: TRBJ1-1
cdr3_aa: CASRRDTEAFF
cdr3_nt: TGTGCCAGCAGACGGGACACTGAAGCTTTCTTT

v_call: TRBV25-1
clone_size: -
d_call: TRBD2
j_call: TRBJ2-7
cdr3_aa: CASTISGYEQYF
cdr3_nt: TGTGCCAGCACGATTAGCGGGTACGAGCAGTACTTC

v_call: TRBV9
clone_size: once
d_call: -
j_call: TRBJ1-1
cdr3_aa: CASSVGAGLNTEAFF
cdr3_nt: TGTGCCAGCAGCGTAGGAGCAGGCCTCAACACTGAAGCTTTCTTT

v_call: TRBV7-2
clone_size: -
d_call: -
j_call: TRBJ1-2
cdr3_aa: CASSLTGSLGYTF
cdr3_nt: TGTGCCAGCAGCTTAACAGGGTCGCTTGGCTACACCTTC

v_call: TRBV5-1
clone_size: -
d_call: TRBD2
j_call: TRBJ2-1
cdr3_aa: CASSRLAGRSYNEQFF
cdr3_nt: TGCGCCAGCAGCAGACTAGCGGGAAGGTCCTACAATGAGCAGTTCTTC

v_call: TRBV28
clone_size: -
d_call: -
j_call: TRBJ1-4
cdr3_aa: CASSQTGREKLFF
cdr3_nt: TGTGCCAGCAGCCAAACAGGGAGGGAAAAACTGTTTTTT

v_call: TRBV4-2
clone_size: -
d_call: TRBD2
j_call: TRBJ2-7
cdr3_aa: CASSQVFGTSGSYEQYF
cdr3_nt: TGTGCCAGCAGCCAAGTTTTCGGGACTAGCGGGAGCTACGAGCAGTACTTC

v_call: TRBV27
clone_size: -
d_call: -
j_call: TRBJ1-2
cdr3_aa: CASRRGESYGYTF
cdr3_nt: TGTGCCAGCCGGCGGGGGGAAAGCTATGGCTACACCTTC

v_call: TRBV28
clone_size: -
d_call: TRBD1
j_call: TRBJ1-5
cdr3_aa: CASSLVEGGDQPQHF
cdr3_nt: TGTGCCAGCAGTTTAGTAGAAGGGGGCGACCAGCCCCAGCATTTT

v_call: TRBV6-5
clone_size: -
d_call: -
j_call: TRBJ2-1
cdr3_aa: CAPWGNSYNEQFF
cdr3_nt: TGTGCCCCCTGGGGGAACTCCTACAATGAGCAGTTCTTC

v_call: TRBV6-5
clone_size: -
d_call: -
j_call: TRBJ1-1
cdr3_aa: CASSYSNGRDTEAFF
cdr3_nt: TGTGCCAGCAGTTACTCGAATGGGCGAGACACTGAAGCTTTCTTT

v_call: TRBV27
clone_size: -
d_call: TRBD1
j_call: TRBJ1-2
cdr3_aa: CATLQGGGRYTF
cdr3_nt: TGTGCCACCCTACAGGGGGGGGGCCGCTACACCTTC

v_call: TRBV28
clone_size: -
d_call: -
j_call: TRBJ1-3
cdr3_aa: CASSSVLVLEHTIYF
cdr3_nt: TGTGCCAGCAGTTCGGTTCTTGTTCTGGAACACACCATATATTTT

v_call: TRBV6-5
clone_size: -
d_call: -
j_call: TRBJ1-5
cdr3_aa: CASQTAYSNQPQHF
cdr3_nt: TGTGCCAGCCAGACAGCATATAGCAATCAGCCCCAGCATTTT

v_call: TRBV2
clone_size: few
d_call: -
j_call: TRBJ2-2
cdr3_aa: CASSEGGTGELFF
cdr3_nt: TGTGCCAGCAGTGAAGGGGGAACCGGGGAGCTGTTTTTT

v_call: TRBV11-2
clone_size: -
d_call: -
j_call: TRBJ1-3
cdr3_aa: CASSLPANTIYF
cdr3_nt: TGTGCCAGCAGCCTTCCGGCGAACACCATATATTTT

v_call: TRBV28
clone_size: -
d_call: -
j_call: TRBJ1-5
cdr3_aa: CASSPRVGHNQPQHF
cdr3_nt: TGTGCCAGCAGCCCTCGTGTAGGGCATAATCAGCCCCAGCATTTT

v_call: TRBV28
clone_size: -
d_call: -
j_call: TRBJ1-1
cdr3_aa: CAAGTANTEAFF
cdr3_nt: TGTGCCGCAGGGACGGCGAACACTGAAGCTTTCTTT

v_call: TRBV3-1/TRBV3-2
clone_size: -
d_call: -
j_call: TRBJ1-3
cdr3_aa: CASSHQPKRATIYF
cdr3_nt: TGTGCCAGCAGCCACCAACCGAAGAGGGCCACCATATATTTT

v_call: TRBV2
clone_size: once
d_call: TRBD1
j_call: TRBJ1-1
cdr3_aa: CASRGQGEYTEAFF
cdr3_nt: TGTGCCAGCCGAGGACAGGGAGAGTACACTGAAGCTTTCTTT

v_call: TRBV7-9
clone_size: -
d_call: -
j_call: TRBJ1-2
cdr3_aa: CASSLEGPDGYTF
cdr3_nt: TGTGCCAGCAGCTTAGAGGGGCCGGATGGCTACACCTTC

v_call: TRBV19
clone_size: -
d_call: -
j_call: TRBJ2-3
cdr3_aa: CASSPTGSPDTQYF
cdr3_nt: TGTGCCAGTAGTCCCACCGGGAGCCCAGATACGCAGTATTTT

v_call: TRBV9
clone_size: -
d_call: -
j_call: TRBJ1-2
cdr3_aa: CASSREGIYGYTF
cdr3_nt: TGTGCCAGCAGCAGGGAGGGGATCTATGGCTACACCTTC

v_call: TRBV5-1
clone_size: -
d_call: TRBD1
j_call: TRBJ1-1
cdr3_aa: CASSFRTGRVTEAFF
cdr3_nt: TGCGCCAGCAGCTTTCGGACAGGGAGGGTCACTGAAGCTTTCTTT

v_call: TRBV28
clone_size: -
d_call: TRBD1
j_call: TRBJ2-5
cdr3_aa: CASSPATGLETQYF
cdr3_nt: TGTGCCAGCAGTCCGGCGACAGGGTTAGAGACCCAGTACTTC

v_call: TRBV6-2/TRBV6-3
clone_size: -
d_call: TRBD1
j_call: TRBJ2-5
cdr3_aa: CASSYNQGARETQYF
cdr3_nt: TGTGCCAGCAGTTACAATCAGGGGGCGAGGGAGACCCAGTACTTC

v_call: TRBV20-1
clone_size: -
d_call: -
j_call: TRBJ1-2
cdr3_aa: CSALPGAGYTF
cdr3_nt: TGCAGTGCATTACCAGGGGCTGGCTACACCTTC

v_call: TRBV30
clone_size: -
d_call: -
j_call: TRBJ2-7
cdr3_aa: CAWSVSRSGVSYEQYF
cdr3_nt: TGTGCCTGGAGTGTAAGTAGGTCAGGGGTCTCGTACGAGCAGTACTTC

v_call: TRBV6-5
clone_size: -
d_call: TRBD1
j_call: TRBJ1-5
cdr3_aa: CASSYLTGGNQPQHF
cdr3_nt: TGTGCCAGCAGTTATCTCACAGGGGGCAATCAGCCCCAGCATTTT

v_call: TRBV27
clone_size: -
d_call: -
j_call: TRBJ1-6
cdr3_aa: CASTRVLGGAPLHF
cdr3_nt: TGTGCCAGCACCAGGGTCCTAGGAGGCGCACCCCTCCACTTT

v_call: TRBV5-1
clone_size: -
d_call: -
j_call: TRBJ2-1
cdr3_aa: CASTPAWDSYNEQFF
cdr3_nt: TGCGCCAGCACCCCGGCGTGGGACTCCTACAATGAGCAGTTCTTC

v_call: TRBV5-4
clone_size: -
d_call: TRBD1
j_call: TRBJ1-1
cdr3_aa: CASSLAGTGVNTEAFF
cdr3_nt: TGTGCCAGCAGCTTGGCGGGGACAGGAGTAAACACTGAAGCTTTCTTT

v_call: TRBV27
clone_size: -
d_call: TRBD1
j_call: TRBJ1-3
cdr3_aa: CASSLRGDHSGNTIYF
cdr3_nt: TGTGCCAGCAGTCTCAGGGGGGATCACTCTGGAAACACCATATATTTT

v_call: TRBV2
clone_size: -
d_call: TRBD1
j_call: TRBJ1-2
cdr3_aa: CASSATGGADYGYTF
cdr3_nt: TGTGCCAGCAGTGCGACAGGGGGAGCGGACTATGGCTACACCTTC